This T cell receptor beta chain appears in the sequencing data of a study of blood T cell repertoires in COVID-19. The CDR3 extends over 17 amino acids. In the original processing: Nucleated cell counts were estimated from reference gene primer amplification. Method: immunoSEQ multiplex PCR; TCRdb's copy keeps in-frame clones and lacks some. V and J calls and clone size are as listed in that table; D and trimming were resolved from the DNA. This table has over 100,000 clones, around three quarters appearing once. The specimen was peripheral blood. This chain uses TRBV21-1 with TRBJ1-5; TRBD1, the D gene given by the table, was not confirmed from the DNA. TRBV21-1 is a pseudogene segment. The TCR originated in a human donor in a cohort sampled during active or convalescent COVID-19. CDR3 nucleotide sequence: TGTGCCAGCAGCACCGGACAGGGGCCCGTCCGATGGGCGACCCAGCATTTT. This translates into CASSTGQGPVRWATQHF.